This T cell receptor beta chain was observed in a study of blood T cell repertoires in COVID-19. Profiled with immunoSEQ multiplex PCR; TCRdb holds only in-frame clones, not every one. The sample lists 300,000 to 400,000 clones; approximately 91% were seen once. V lost 3 bases to trimming and J lost 8 bases; unmatched junction nucleotides: 12. The germline CDR1 and CDR2 sequences are DFQATT and SNEGSKA (reference sequence). CDR3 length: 16 residues. What was sequenced was PBMCs or T cells enriched from blood (not recorded which). The sequence was collected from a man in his fifties or sixties who had recovered from COVID-19. The genes are TRBV20-1 and TRBJ2-1; 11 nucleotides agree with TRBD2. CDR3 amino acids: CSASSITSGRRDEQFF. The CDR3 DNA follows: TGCAGTGCTAGTTCCATTACTAGCGGGAGAAGGGATGAGCAGTTCTTC.